This TCR beta chain was obtained from a study of blood T cell repertoires in COVID-19. The overall study: Researchers got acute and convalescent COVID-19 samples from the United States, Italy and Spain. Sample material is recorded as cDNA or gDNA derived from T cells, B-cell-depleted T cells, or PBMCs.

V lost 7 bases to trimming and J lost 8 bases, with 9 bases between them. CDR3 size: 11 residues. Germline V gene sequence: CDR1 MNHEY, CDR2 SVGAGI. Original processing methods: Nucleated cell number was recorded as an estimate derived from reference gene primer amplification. Using immunoSEQ multiplex PCR, the repertoire was profiled, and TCRdb retains in-frame clones only, with some absent. That table furnishes V, J and clone size, whereas the DNA furnished D and trimming. The table lists under 300,000 clones, about 87% of them singletons. Participant ages covered roughly 18 to 89 years across 24 US areas.

Sequencing was done on a sample of PBMCs or T cells enriched from blood (not recorded which). This TCR was recovered from a woman aged 40 to 50 who had been exposed to COVID-19. The genes are TRBV6-5 and TRBJ2-1; weak D call: TRBD2 (5 bases). The CDR3, as DNA: TGTGCCAGCAACCGCGGGTATGAGCAGTTCTTC. Amino acids: CASNRGYEQFF.